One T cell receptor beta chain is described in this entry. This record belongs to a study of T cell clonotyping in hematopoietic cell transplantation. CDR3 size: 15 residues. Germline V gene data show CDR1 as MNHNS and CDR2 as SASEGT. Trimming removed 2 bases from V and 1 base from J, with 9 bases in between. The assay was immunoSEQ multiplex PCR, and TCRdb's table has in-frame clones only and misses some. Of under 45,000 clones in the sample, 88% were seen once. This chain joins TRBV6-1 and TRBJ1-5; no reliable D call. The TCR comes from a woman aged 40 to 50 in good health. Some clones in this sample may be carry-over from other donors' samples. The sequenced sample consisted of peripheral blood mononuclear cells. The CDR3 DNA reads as TGTGCCAGCAGTGAACCCTACAGCAGCAATCAGCCCCAGCATTTT. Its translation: CASSEPYSSNQPQHF.